A single sample gave rise to the 23 T cell receptor beta chains below, sequenced in a study of CD8 T cells in Susac syndrome. RNA totalling about 0.45 to 1 ug underwent reverse transcription with random hexamers. TCRdb analysed the immunoSEQ multiplex PCR reads with MiXCR anew, one entry per CDR3 protein. Altogether 250,000 to 300,000 distinct CDR3 sequences are present, 65% to 90% being singletons, with the ten largest covering about 0.22%. The specimen was CD8+ T cells from PBMCs. The origin of the receptors is a human donor with multiple sclerosis.

The chain recombines TRBV15 with TRBJ1-1, with 7 positions matching TRBD1. Trimming took 0 bases from V and 5 from J; bases not matched to a gene: 6. Germline-derived CDR1 and CDR2 are LNHNV and YYDKDF (reference sequence). The CDR3 contains 15 residues. CDR3 region: CATSRDRQGQTEAFF. CDR3 in DNA: TGTGCCACCAGCAGAGATAGACAGGGACAAACTGAAGCTTTCTTT.

The chain recombines TRBV24-1 with TRBJ2-7; tentatively, D is TRBD2 (7 bases). Looked up from germline, CDR1 is KGHDR and CDR2 is SFDVKD. Trimming cost V 4 bases and J 2 bases, with 17 bases left between them. This CDR3 is built from 16 residues. The CDR3 is CATSDPGGGAPYEQYF. The DNA for the CDR3 is TGTGCCACCAGTGACCCCGGTGGGGGGGCCCCCTACGAGCAGTACTTC.

This clonotype was found a few times. This rearrangement joins TRBV2 to TRBJ1-4; tentatively, D is TRBD1 (6 bases). The CDR3 sequence is 16 residues long. CDR1 and CDR2 (germline): SNHLY, FYNNEI. V dropped 6 bases and J dropped 2 bases, with 16 bases sitting between them. The CDR3 loop reads CASSAHWTATNEKLFF. CDR3 sequence (DNA): TGTGCCAGCAGCGCCCACTGGACAGCTACTAATGAAAAACTGTTTTTT.

CDR3 loop: CSVEGHGINYGYTF. CDR3 sequence (DNA): TGCAGCGTTGAGGGACACGGAATTAACTATGGCTACACCTTC. V and J are TRBV29-1 and TRBJ1-2, with a weak D call TRBD1 (6 bases). The CDR3 is 14 amino acids. Germline V CDR1 and CDR2: SQVTM, ANQGSEA. V was clipped by 3 bases and J by 1 base, with 12 bases between them.

This chain links TRBV20-1 with TRBJ2-5; 7 bases are shared with TRBD2. V dropped 6 bases and J dropped 0; count of bases not matched to a gene: 22. CDR1 is DFQATT and CDR2 is SNEGSKA in the germline V gene (reference sequence). CDR3 length equals 19 residues. CDR3 loop: CSAESRSGLEVPYQETQYF. The CDR3 bases are TGCAGTGCCGAATCACGGTCCGGACTAGAGGTCCCCTACCAAGAGACCCAGTACTTC.

The chain joins TRBV27 to TRBJ2-1; 8 bases align to TRBD2. From germline, CDR1 is MNHEY and CDR2 SMNVEV (reference sequence). The V and J ends lost 7 bases and 3 bases, in that order; junction bases with no gene match: 11. There are 16 residues in the CDR3. CDR3 in amino acids: CASTSPLAGLYNEQFF. CDR3 nucleotide sequence: TGTGCCAGCACATCCCCCCTAGCGGGCCTCTACAATGAGCAGTTCTTC.

This chain connects TRBV19 to TRBJ1-2; D is ambiguous. Deletions cut 8 bases from V and 8 bases from J, with 15 bases between. The CDR3 is made up of 12 amino acids. The germline CDR1 and CDR2 sequences are LNHDA and SQIVND (reference sequence). This chain's CDR3 is CASLSSLGGYTF. As DNA, the CDR3 is TGTGCCAGTTTGTCTTCCTTGGGCGGCTACACCTTC.

This clonotype was seen only once. The chain joins TRBV7-9 to TRBJ2-7; 7 positions agree with TRBD2. CDR1 and CDR2 from the germline V gene are SEHNR and FQNEAQ (reference sequence). This CDR3 spans 13 amino acids. The V segment lost 7 bases and the J segment 7 bases; nucleotides outside the gene matches: 10. The chain's CDR3 is CASTHGGVREQYF. The CDR3, as DNA: TGTGCCAGCACGCATGGGGGGGTGCGGGAGCAGTACTTC.

The chain uses TRBV4-1 and TRBJ1-2; 9 bases agree with TRBD1. Germline trimming cut 0 bases from V and 8 bases from J; bases unmatched to any gene: 7. Germline CDR1 and CDR2: MGHRA and YSYEKL. The CDR3 contains 15 residues. Here the CDR3 reads CASSQDRNRGQGYTF. CDR3 DNA sequence: TGCGCCAGCAGCCAAGATAGAAACAGGGGGCAAGGCTACACCTTC.

The CDR3 loop is CASSLFVGTGTGNEKLFF. CDR3 DNA: TGTGCCAGCAGCTTATTTGTAGGGACCGGGACAGGGAACGAAAAACTGTTTTTT. The chain links TRBV11-2 to TRBJ1-4, with TRBD1 matching 9 bases. This CDR3 has 18 amino acids. Germline loops: CDR1 SGHAT, CDR2 FQNNGV. Trimming at V came to 2 bases and at J to 8 bases, leaving 15 bases not matched to a gene.

The chain is built from TRBV11-2 and TRBJ2-7; D remains unclear. V was trimmed by 1 base and J by 2 bases, leaving 9 bases between them. The V gene's germline CDR1 is SGHAT and CDR2 FQNNGV. The CDR3 runs to 14 residues. The CDR3 DNA reads TGTGCCAGCAGCTTAGCTTTGTCCCCCTACGAGCAGTACTTC. Translation gives CASSLALSPYEQYF.

The chain joins TRBV9 to TRBJ2-7; 8 bases are shared with TRBD1. The V gene's germline CDR1 is SGDLS and CDR2 YYNGEE. With V trimmed by 4 bases and J by 3 bases, 9 bases remained unmatched. This CDR3 comprises 15 residues. Written as DNA, the CDR3 is TGTGCCAGCAGCAGCACAGGGACAGGCTACTACGAGCAGTACTTC. This translates into CASSSTGTGYYEQYF.

The chain links TRBV28 to TRBJ1-1, with D possibly matching TRBD1 (5 bases). The germline gives CDR1 MDHEN, CDR2 SYDVKM. The CDR3 is 13 residues long. Between the trimmed V and J ends, which lost 5 bases and 3 bases, there was a span of 10 bases. The CDR3 DNA follows: TGTGCCAGCAGTGTTGACAGAGACACTGAAGCTTTCTTT. Its translation: CASSVDRDTEAFF.

The V and J genes are TRBV27 and TRBJ2-6; 7 positions agree with TRBD1. The CDR3 covers 17 residues. V shed 5 bases and J 4 bases; nucleotides not matched to a gene: 11. Germline V gene lookup returns CDR1 MNHEY and CDR2 SMNVEV (reference sequence). CDR3 protein: CASSILVQGSGANVLTF. CDR3 DNA sequence: TGTGCCAGCAGTATACTAGTACAGGGGTCGGGGGCCAACGTCCTGACTTTC.

The chain links TRBV20-1 to TRBJ2-1; 9 bases align to TRBD2. Germline-derived CDR1 and CDR2 are DFQATT and SNEGSKA (reference sequence). The CDR3 sequence is 16 residues long. V lost 2 bases to trimming and J lost 5 bases; unmatched junction nucleotides: 10. The CDR3 DNA follows: TGCAGTGCTAGAACACAGGATGCGGGAGGGGACAATGAGCAGTTCTTC. Residues: CSARTQDAGGDNEQFF.

The chain joins TRBV28 to TRBJ1-5; D is uncertain. The V end lost 5 bases, the J end lost 7 bases, and 15 bases lay between the germline ends. The CDR3 extends over 14 amino acids. The germline gives CDR1 MDHEN, CDR2 SYDVKM. CDR3 DNA sequence: TGTGCCAGCAGTCCTAGGTCGGGAAGGCAGCCCCAGCATTTT. Its translation: CASSPRSGRQPQHF.

V usage is TRBV10-2 and J usage is TRBJ2-7, with a possible D match to TRBD2 (6 bases). Germline assignment: CDR1 WSHSY and CDR2 SAAADI. This CDR3 spans 13 amino acids. Trimming took off 1 base at V and 7 bases at J, with 11 bases between the two ends. The CDR3 is CASSEWRGEEQYF. CDR3 nucleotide sequence: TGCGCCAGCAGTGAGTGGCGGGGTGAGGAGCAGTACTTC.

The V call is TRBV28, the J call TRBJ1-2; 8 positions match TRBD1. Germline V gene lookup returns CDR1 MDHEN and CDR2 SYDVKM. Losses at the gene ends were 5 bases for V and 4 bases for J; bases not matched to a gene: 9. CDR3 length: 15 amino acids. The DNA of the CDR3 is TGTGCCAGCAGTCCCCGGACAGGGAAAGGCTATGGCTACACCTTC. This sequence encodes CASSPRTGKGYGYTF.

V and J are TRBV5-1 and TRBJ2-5; 8 bases map to TRBD1. CDR3 length: 14 amino acids. Germline CDR1 reads SGHRS; CDR2 reads YFSETQ. V was clipped by 3 bases and J by 5 bases; unmatched bases: 6. This CDR3 is CASSSQGAEETQYF. For the CDR3, the DNA is TGCGCCAGCAGCTCGCAGGGGGCCGAGGAGACCCAGTACTTC.

The rearrangement links TRBV24-1 to TRBJ2-1; D ambiguous. Trimming removed 5 bases from V and 5 bases from J, with 6 bases in between. CDR3 size: 12 residues. CDR1 is KGHDR, CDR2 SFDVKD, per germline. CDR3: CATSAGNNEQFF. The CDR3 DNA is TGTGCCACCAGTGCGGGTAACAATGAGCAGTTCTTC.

The rearrangement uses TRBV2 and TRBJ2-1; tentatively, D is TRBD2 (6 bases). The germline CDR1 and CDR2 sequences are SNHLY and FYNNEI. Trimming removed 4 bases at V and 5 bases at J, with 12 bases between. This CDR3 has 14 amino acids. The CDR3 loop reads CASSGPGVDNEQFF. The CDR3 nucleotides are TGTGCCAGCAGTGGTCCGGGAGTGGACAATGAGCAGTTCTTC.

The genes are TRBV6-2 or TRBV6-3 and TRBJ2-1; D not certain. This CDR3 has 11 residues. The V end was cut by 5 bases, the J end by 9 bases, with 8 bases between. Germline values: CDR1 MNHEY, CDR2 SVGEGT. CDR3 residues: CASSETGEQFF. The CDR3 bases are TGTGCCAGCAGTGAGACCGGTGAGCAGTTCTTC.

The CDR3 region is CASSLAGSRETQYF. The CDR3 nucleotides read TGTGCCAGCAGCTTGGCCGGCAGCAGAGAGACCCAGTACTTC. The rearrangement joins TRBV5-6 to TRBJ2-5; D ambiguous. CDR1 is SGHDT, CDR2 YYEEEE, per germline. The ends were cut back, 0 bases at V and 4 bases at J, with 10 bases in the middle. The CDR3 has 14 residues.